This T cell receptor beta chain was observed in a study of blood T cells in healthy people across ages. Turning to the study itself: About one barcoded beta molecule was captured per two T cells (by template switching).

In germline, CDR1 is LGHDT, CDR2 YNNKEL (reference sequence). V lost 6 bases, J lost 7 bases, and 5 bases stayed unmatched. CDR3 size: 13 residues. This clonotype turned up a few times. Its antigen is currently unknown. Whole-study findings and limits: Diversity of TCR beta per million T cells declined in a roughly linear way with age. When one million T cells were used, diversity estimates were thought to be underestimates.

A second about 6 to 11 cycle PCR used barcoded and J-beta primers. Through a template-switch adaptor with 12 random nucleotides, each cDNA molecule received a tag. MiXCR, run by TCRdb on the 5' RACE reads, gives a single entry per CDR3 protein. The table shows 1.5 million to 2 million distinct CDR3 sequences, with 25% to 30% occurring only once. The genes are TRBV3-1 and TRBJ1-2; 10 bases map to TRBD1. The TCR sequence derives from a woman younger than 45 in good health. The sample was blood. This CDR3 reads CASRQTGGIGYTF. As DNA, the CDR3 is TGTGCCAGCAGACAGACAGGGGGCATTGGCTACACCTTC.